This entry describes one T cell receptor beta chain. Its antigen is currently unknown. Each donor had more than 2 ml of blood drawn. Total RNA amounting to 3,500 to 4,500 ng went into each TCR library. A 6-nucleotide sample barcode was carried by the UMIs, which template switching added. TCRdb re-called the 5' RACE reads; one entry per CDR3 protein, DNA not given. With approximately 330,000 distinct CDR3 sequences in the sample, the ten largest clones hold around 2%. CDR1 is KGHDR, CDR2 SFDVKD, per germline. The CDR3 totals 14 residues. The sample comes from a study of monozygotic twins with inflammatory bowel disease. General study findings and limits: Results did not support any single strong IBD-associated signal or clonotype.

Specimen: blood. This TCR was recovered from a human donor with ulcerative colitis or Crohn's disease, or a healthy co-twin of an affected twin (not recorded which). The chain links TRBV24-1 to TRBJ1-2; absent DNA, TCRdb's TRBD1 call cannot be checked. CDR3 amino acids: CATSDNGTPYGYTF.